A single sample gave rise to the 26 T cell receptor beta chains below, sequenced in a study of T cell responses to AZD1222 COVID-19 vaccine. Method: immunoSEQ multiplex PCR; TCRdb's copy keeps in-frame clones and lacks some. The table includes fewer than 200,000 clones, about 91% detected once. Sequenced material: peripheral blood, taken on day 0 of AZD1222 vaccination. The receptors stem from an adult in good health.

This rearrangement joins TRBV9 to TRBJ1-5; perhaps TRBD1 as D (5 bases). The CDR3 covers 17 residues. V was trimmed by 4 bases and J by 2 bases, leaving 19 bases between them. Germline CDR1 reads SGDLS; CDR2 reads YYNGEE. DNA of the CDR3: TGTGCCAGCAGCCCCGACGGGGCCCCCTTGGGCAATCAGCCCCAGCATTTT. Amino acid sequence: CASSPDGAPLGNQPQHF.

This clone was counted between two and nine times. The chain recombines TRBV19 with TRBJ2-1; TRBD2 is a possible D gene (5 bases). V lost 3 bases and J 8 bases, leaving 14 bases between the germline ends. The CDR3 totals 14 residues. CDR1 and CDR2 (germline): LNHDA, SQIVND (reference sequence). The CDR3 coding sequence is TGTGCCAGTAGTATGGTCCAGGAGGCGGATGAGCAGTTCTTC. As protein: CASSMVQEADEQFF.

This sequence joins TRBV5-4 and TRBJ1-2; D is possibly TRBD1 (6 bases). V was trimmed by 1 base and J by 6 bases, leaving 16 bases between them. CDR1 is SGHNT, CDR2 YYREEE, per germline (reference sequence). The CDR3 has 15 residues. The CDR3 DNA is TGTGCCAGCAGCTTGAGGGACAAGTCTTGGGATGGCTACACCTTC. It yields the protein CASSLRDKSWDGYTF. Combining the CDR3 with reference TRBV5-4 and TRBJ1-2 gives the whole variable domain ETGVTQSPTHLIKTRGQQVTLRCSSQSGHNTVSWYQQALGQGPQFIFQYYREEENGRGNFPPRFSGLQFPNYSSELNVNALELDDSALYLCASSLRDKSWDGYTFGSGTRLTVV.

V usage is TRBV5-5 and J usage is TRBJ2-1; no definite D call. V was pared by 3 bases and J by 7 bases, with 17 bases between. The CDR3 consists of 15 residues. Germline values: CDR1 SGHKS, CDR2 YYEKEE (reference sequence). CDR3 loop: CASSSLDGIGNEQFF. For the CDR3, the DNA is TGTGCCAGCAGCTCCCTGGACGGTATAGGGAATGAGCAGTTCTTC.

The V and J genes are TRBV28 and TRBJ1-1; 9 nucleotides match TRBD1. The CDR3 is 16 residues long. Looked up from germline, CDR1 is MDHEN and CDR2 is SYDVKM. The trim removed 7 bases at V and 0 bases at J, leaving 9 bases unmatched. The CDR3 DNA reads as TGTGCCAGCACGGTGGGGACAGGGAACATGAACACTGAAGCTTTCTTT. This gives the protein CASTVGTGNMNTEAFF.

The chain recombines TRBV7-2 with TRBJ2-7, with D possibly TRBD1 on 7 matching bases. Germline V gene lookup returns CDR1 SGHTA and CDR2 FQGNSA. CDR3 length: 13 residues. Trimming took 0 bases from V and 7 from J, leaving 10 bases between them. CDR3 loop: CASSLARGREQYF. For the CDR3, the DNA is TGTGCCAGCAGCTTAGCCAGGGGGAGGGAGCAGTACTTC.

The chain employs TRBV19 and TRBJ2-3, with D perhaps given as TRBD1 or TRBD2 (5 bases each). Germline lookup yields CDR1 LNHDA and CDR2 SQIVND (reference sequence). CDR3 size: 12 residues. V was shortened by 3 bases and J by 6 bases, with 7 bases between the two germline ends. CDR3 amino acids: CASSMWGDTQYF. CDR3 nucleotide sequence: TGTGCCAGTAGTATGTGGGGGGATACGCAGTATTTT. Supplemented by reference TRBV19 and TRBJ2-3, the full variable domain reads DGGITQSPKYLFRKEGQNVTLSCEQNLNHDAMYWYRQDPGQGLRLIYYSQIVNDFQKGDIAEGYSVSREKKESFPLTVTSAQKNPTAFYLCASSMWGDTQYFGPGTRLTVL.

V and J are TRBV28 and TRBJ1-3; D perhaps matches TRBD1 (6 bases). This CDR3 spans 14 amino acids. The V and J ends lost 7 bases and 13 bases respectively, with 23 bases between them. Germline lookup yields CDR1 MDHEN and CDR2 SYDVKM. CDR3 in amino acids: CASTSQGGPGWIYF. DNA for the CDR3: TGTGCCAGCACCTCTCAAGGGGGGCCGGGGTGGATATATTTT.

This chain links TRBV7-8 with TRBJ2-6, with 15 bases that match TRBD2. This CDR3 contains 19 residues. CDR1 SGHVS and CDR2 FQNEAQ come from the germline V gene. The V gene end was trimmed by 5 bases and the J gene end by 4 bases; junction bases not matched to a gene: 9. The CDR3 loop is CASSPRTSGRVEGANVLTF. As DNA, the CDR3 is TGTGCCAGCAGCCCACGGACTAGCGGGAGGGTGGAAGGGGCCAACGTCCTGACTTTC.

V gene TRBV7-9 combines with J gene TRBJ1-1, with 11 bases aligning to TRBD1. Trimming removed 7 bases from V and 3 bases from J; junction bases left unmatched: 10. The CDR3 length is 16 residues. Germline CDR1 SEHNR, CDR2 FQNEAQ (reference sequence). CDR3 sequence: CASTLKRDRGDTEAFF. Written as DNA, the CDR3 is TGTGCCAGCACCCTAAAAAGGGACAGGGGGGACACTGAAGCTTTCTTT.

The chain has TRBV15 and TRBJ2-7, with 11 bases aligning to TRBD1. CDR1 and CDR2 from the germline V gene are LNHNV and YYDKDF (reference sequence). V was clipped by 3 bases and J by 6 bases; unmatched bases: 10. CDR3 size: 16 residues. Here the CDR3 DNA reads TGTGCCACCAGCAGTCGTGCCGGGACAGGGGGTATCGAGCAGTACTTC. Residues: CATSSRAGTGGIEQYF.

The rearrangement uses TRBV18 and TRBJ1-1; 7 nucleotides line up with TRBD1. Trimming at V came to 4 bases and at J to 1 base, leaving 3 bases not matched to a gene. This CDR3 contains 14 residues. Germline loops: CDR1 KGHSH, CDR2 LQKENI. The DNA for the CDR3 is TGTGCCAGCTCACGATACAGGGGGAACACTGAAGCTTTCTTT. Residues: CASSRYRGNTEAFF.

The table lists this clone with a count of one. The rearrangement joins TRBV3-1 (or the pseudogene TRBV3-2) to TRBJ1-1; no clear D gene. The CDR3 length is 14 residues. Germline CDR1 is LGHDT and CDR2 is YNNKEL (reference sequence). V was cut by 3 bases and J by 1 base, with 9 bases left in between. CDR3: CASSHPIPNTEAFF. The CDR3 DNA sequence: TGTGCCAGCAGCCACCCCATACCGAACACTGAAGCTTTCTTT.

The chain couples TRBV7-2 to TRBJ1-2; tentative D call: TRBD1 (5 bases). V gave up 5 bases and J gave up 3 bases, with 13 bases separating them. This CDR3 spans 14 amino acids. Germline V gene lookup returns CDR1 SGHTA and CDR2 FQGNSA. CDR3 residues: CASSNTGRHYGYTF. DNA of the CDR3: TGTGCCAGCAGCAATACGGGACGGCACTATGGCTACACCTTC.

The chain couples TRBV5-1 to TRBJ2-5; D gene uncertain. Trimming cost V 0 bases and J 4 bases, with 10 bases left between them. Germline loops: CDR1 SGHRS, CDR2 YFSETQ. The CDR3 consists of 14 residues. In DNA form, the CDR3 reads TGCGCCAGCAGCTTGGTAGCCCAAAGAGAGACCCAGTACTTC. Amino acids: CASSLVAQRETQYF.

This sequence joins TRBV6-6 and TRBJ1-2; no firm D call. Germline values: CDR1 MNHNY, CDR2 SVGAGI (reference sequence). The V gene lost 4 bases and the J gene lost 5 bases, with 8 bases spanning the gap. The CDR3 contains 12 residues. The CDR3: CASSSPSYGYTF. The CDR3 DNA reads TGTGCCAGCAGTTCTCCCTCGTATGGCTACACCTTC.

V and J are TRBV5-4 and TRBJ2-3, with D unclear. The CDR3 is made up of 13 amino acids. V was shortened by 0 bases and J by 2 bases, with 4 bases between the two germline ends. CDR1 is SGHNT and CDR2 is YYREEE in the germline V gene (reference sequence). This chain's CDR3 is CASSLGDTDTQYF. CDR3 DNA: TGTGCCAGCAGCTTGGGGGACACAGATACGCAGTATTTT.

A word on this clone: Other DNA sequences in this sample translate to the same CDR3. V is TRBV9 and J is TRBJ1-1; a weak D match, TRBD1 (6 bases). V was shortened by 4 bases and J by 3 bases, with 10 bases between the two germline ends. Germline V CDR1 and CDR2: SGDLS, YYNGEE. This CDR3 is 13 amino acids long. CDR3 in amino acids: CASSPEGDTEAFF. CDR3 nucleotides: TGTGCCAGCAGCCCAGAGGGGGACACTGAAGCTTTCTTT.

Only a few counts were recorded for this clone. This chain joins TRBV11-2 and TRBJ2-5, with D unresolved. Germline lookup yields CDR1 SGHAT and CDR2 FQNNGV. The CDR3 contains 18 residues. The ends were cut back, 1 base at V and 0 bases at J, with 18 bases in the middle. DNA for the CDR3: TGTGCCAGCAGCTTAGGCTCTGGCTCACGAATGAACCAAGAGACCCAGTACTTC. This codes for CASSLGSGSRMNQETQYF.

Note on this clone: Other DNA variants within this sample encode the same CDR3. The chain recombines TRBV9 with TRBJ1-1; possible D gene TRBD1, 5 bases. The CDR3 spans 13 residues. Germline CDR1 is SGDLS and CDR2 is YYNGEE. V was shortened by 2 bases and J by 5 bases, with 10 bases between the two germline ends. CDR3 DNA sequence: TGTGCCAGCAGCGTTCAGGGAGGGACTGAAGCTTTCTTT. Translated: CASSVQGGTEAFF.

This clone was picked up one time. V is TRBV18 and J is TRBJ1-2, with D possibly TRBD1 on 5 matching bases. The CDR3 runs to 17 residues. V lost 2 bases and J lost 4, with 20 bases in between. CDR1 and CDR2 (germline): KGHSH, LQKENI. In DNA, the CDR3 is TGTGCCAGCTCACCAGGCGATACAGGCTTCCGGGGCTATGGCTACACCTTC. Amino acids: CASSPGDTGFRGYGYTF.

V gene TRBV15 combines with J gene TRBJ1-2, with D unresolved. Trimming removed 0 bases from V and 5 bases from J, with 16 bases in between. The CDR3 is 16 residues long. Germline V gene lookup returns CDR1 LNHNV and CDR2 YYDKDF (reference sequence). The CDR3 DNA follows: TGTGCCACCAGCAGAGAAGGGAACCCCTTGCCTTATGGCTACACCTTC. Residues: CATSREGNPLPYGYTF.

The V call is TRBV2, the J call TRBJ1-1; a weak D match, TRBD1 (5 bases). CDR3 length: 14 residues. V dropped 6 bases and J dropped 2 bases, with 13 bases sitting between them. CDR1 and CDR2 (germline): SNHLY, FYNNEI. CDR3 DNA: TGTGCCAGCAGGGAACGACAGCACAACACTGAAGCTTTCTTT. It codes for CASRERQHNTEAFF.

This clone showed up just a few times. The V call is TRBV5-6, the J call TRBJ1-5; 9 bases align to TRBD1. The CDR3 is 16 amino acids. The ends lost 2 bases at V and 6 bases at J; junction bases unmatched: 9. CDR1 and CDR2 (germline): SGHDT, YYEEEE. The chain's CDR3 is CASSLRTGVTGQPQHF. The CDR3 DNA is TGTGCCAGCAGCTTACGGACAGGGGTTACGGGTCAGCCCCAGCATTTT. Based on the CDR3 plus reference TRBV5-6 and TRBJ1-5, the full variable domain is DAGVTQSPTHLIKTRGQQVTLRCSPKSGHDTVSWYQQALGQGPQFIFQYYEEEERQRGNFPDRFSGHQFPNYSSELNVNALLLGDSALYLCASSLRTGVTGQPQHFGDGTRLSIL.

The chain combines TRBV27 with TRBJ1-6; maybe TRBD1 (5 bases). Trimming removed 0 bases at V and 6 bases at J, with 18 bases between. The CDR3 has 18 amino acids. Germline assignment: CDR1 MNHEY and CDR2 SMNVEV (reference sequence). CDR3 loop: CASSLSINGADLNSPLHF. CDR3 DNA: TGTGCCAGCAGTTTATCGATAAACGGGGCAGACCTTAATTCACCCCTCCACTTT.

V is TRBV28 and J is TRBJ2-7; no firm D call. The CDR3 spans 11 residues. Germline V CDR1 and CDR2: MDHEN, SYDVKM. Between the trimmed V and J ends, which lost 6 bases and 3 bases, there was a span of 6 bases. Here the CDR3 reads CASRTVYEQYF. The CDR3 bases are TGTGCCAGCAGAACTGTCTACGAGCAGTACTTC.